One sample yielded the 13 T cell receptor beta chains listed below, sequenced in a study of shared T cell receptors in the human thymus. Repertoires were generated with immunoSEQ multiplex PCR, while TCRdb's copy carries only in-frame clones and drops some. The data contain hundreds of thousands of clones, more than 70% of them singletons. These data were likewise used in another study, on human thymus T cells.

Sample: thymocytes. The receptors come from a boy younger than two with a congenital heart defect.

This clone has just one count. The chain couples TRBV9 to TRBJ2-6; no reliable D call. The CDR3 length is 13 residues. The V gene lost 4 bases and the J gene lost 6 bases, with 8 bases spanning the gap. The germline gives CDR1 SGDLS, CDR2 YYNGEE. CDR3 protein: CASSPTEANVLTF. The DNA for the CDR3 is TGTGCCAGCAGCCCTACAGAGGCCAACGTCCTGACTTTC.

This rearrangement joins TRBV7-2 to TRBJ2-7; TRBD2 agrees at 10 bases. With V trimmed by 5 bases and J by 3 bases, 13 bases remained unmatched. CDR1 is SGHTA and CDR2 is FQGNSA in the germline V gene. This CDR3 contains 17 residues. The CDR3 DNA reads as TGTGCCAGCAGCCTCGGAGGCACTAGCGGGGCCCGCTACGAGCAGTACTTC. Encoded protein: CASSLGGTSGARYEQYF.

The rearrangement links TRBV10-3 to TRBJ2-1, with TRBD2 matching 9 bases. The ends lost 7 bases at V and 6 bases at J; junction bases unmatched: 4. Germline assignment: CDR1 ENHRY and CDR2 SYGVKD. The CDR3 totals 13 residues. The CDR3 nucleotides are TGTGCCATCACTAGCGGGACTAGCAATGAGCAGTTCTTC. Translation gives CAITSGTSNEQFF.

The genes are TRBV7-2 and TRBJ1-5, with TRBD1 matching 7 bases. The J segment lost 0 bases and the V segment lost 5 bases, leaving 10 bases of the junction unmatched. There are 17 residues in the CDR3. Germline-derived CDR1 and CDR2 are SGHTA and FQGNSA. CDR3 sequence reads: CASSPWGTVHSNQPQHF. CDR3 nucleotide sequence: TGTGCCAGCAGCCCGTGGGGGACAGTACATAGCAATCAGCCCCAGCATTTT.

The genes are TRBV6-5 and TRBJ1-1; D uncertain. This CDR3 is 13 amino acids long. V was shortened by 6 bases and J by 3 bases, with 11 bases between the two germline ends. CDR1 is MNHEY and CDR2 is SVGAGI in the germline V gene. CDR3 residues: CASRPGFDTEAFF. The CDR3 nucleotides read TGTGCCAGCAGGCCGGGTTTCGACACTGAAGCTTTCTTT.

V usage is TRBV29-1 and J usage is TRBJ2-3, with 7 bases that match TRBD1. Germline CDR1 is SQVTM and CDR2 is ANQGSEA. The CDR3 consists of 14 residues. Trimming removed 4 bases from V and 1 base from J; junction bases left unmatched: 5. The CDR3 sequence: CSVVLGQGTDTQYF. CDR3 nucleotides: TGCAGCGTTGTTCTCGGACAGGGCACAGATACGCAGTATTTT.

V gene TRBV5-1 combines with J gene TRBJ2-5, with TRBD1 matching 8 bases. Losses at the gene ends were 4 bases for V and 1 base for J; bases not matched to a gene: 15. CDR1 SGHRS and CDR2 YFSETQ come from the germline V gene. The length of the CDR3 is 18 residues. CDR3 amino acids: CASSPDREPVAVQETQYF. The CDR3 DNA sequence: TGCGCCAGCAGCCCGGACAGGGAGCCCGTCGCCGTCCAAGAGACCCAGTACTTC.

The J gene is TRBJ1-4, the V gene TRBV11-2, with D possibly TRBD1 on 6 matching bases. Germline lookup yields CDR1 SGHAT and CDR2 FQNNGV. V was shortened by 8 bases and J by 9 bases, with 10 bases between the two germline ends. The CDR3 is 11 residues long. CDR3 region: CASPDRQKLFF. The CDR3 coding sequence is TGTGCCAGCCCCGACAGGCAAAAACTGTTTTTT.

The chain couples TRBV5-1 to TRBJ2-7; TRBD2 matches at 7 bases. J lost 0 bases, V lost 3 bases, and 9 bases had no gene match. This CDR3 is 16 amino acids long. Germline values: CDR1 SGHRS, CDR2 YFSETQ. In DNA form, the CDR3 reads TGCGCCAGCAGCTCAGGGCTAGCGGCACTCTCCTACGAGCAGTACTTC. Translating it yields CASSSGLAALSYEQYF.

The chain joins TRBV6-1 to TRBJ2-5, with D tentatively TRBD2 (5 bases). CDR1 MNHNS and CDR2 SASEGT come from the germline V gene. The CDR3 contains 13 residues. The V gene lost 1 base and the J gene lost 3 bases, with 6 bases spanning the gap. The chain's CDR3 is CASSEDGKETQYF. CDR3 nucleotide sequence: TGTGCCAGCAGTGAAGACGGGAAAGAGACCCAGTACTTC.

The J gene is TRBJ2-1, the V gene TRBV7-9; D may be TRBD1 (6 bases). Germline loops: CDR1 SEHNR, CDR2 FQNEAQ (reference sequence). This CDR3 has 15 residues. Trimming took 1 base from V and 11 from J, leaving 18 bases between them. In DNA, the CDR3 is TGTGCCAGCAGCTTAGGCTATTACAGGGATCCCCAGCAGTTCTTC. Translation: CASSLGYYRDPQQFF. The full variable domain, rest sourced from reference TRBV7-9 and TRBJ2-1, is DTGVSQNPRHKITKRGQNVTFRCDPISEHNRLYWYRQTLGQGPEFLTYFQNEAQLEKSRLLSDRFSAERPKGSFSTLEIQRTEQGDSAMYLCASSLGYYRDPQQFFGPGTRLTVL.

The chain employs TRBV19 and TRBJ2-1; 9 bases are a match to TRBD1. Trimming at V came to 4 bases and at J to 6 bases, leaving 7 bases not matched to a gene. The CDR3 is 15 amino acids. CDR1 and CDR2 (germline): LNHDA, SQIVND (reference sequence). CDR3 protein: CASSNRDREVNEQFF. The CDR3 DNA reads as TGTGCCAGTAGTAACCGGGACAGGGAGGTCAATGAGCAGTTCTTC.

This rearrangement joins TRBV9 to TRBJ2-3; unclear D gene. Trimming removed 2 bases at V and 6 bases at J, with 10 bases between. The CDR3 length is 13 residues. Germline values: CDR1 SGDLS, CDR2 YYNGEE. This chain's CDR3 is CASSVRSTDTQYF. CDR3 bases: TGTGCCAGCAGCGTGCGGAGTACGGATACGCAGTATTTT.